The clone carrying this T cell receptor beta chain was seen just once. Germline assignment: CDR1 SGHDT and CDR2 YYEEEE. CDR3 length: 17 residues. The V gene end was trimmed by 0 bases and the J gene end by 7 bases; junction bases not matched to a gene: 12. The entry originates in a study of lymphopenia after photon versus proton radiotherapy. Generated by immunoSEQ multiplex PCR, the TCRdb table keeps only in-frame clones and is missing some. This sample has around 29,000 clones, with around nine tenths found just once. Specimen: peripheral blood, collected from a patient treated with proton-based radiotherapy. The clonotype originates from an older woman with cholangiocarcinoma. Some clones in this sample may be carry-over from other donors' samples. This chain joins TRBV5-6 and TRBJ2-1; 8 bases line up with TRBD1. The CDR3 DNA follows: TGTGCCAGCAGCTTGGGGGCCGGACAGGGCCGGGATAATGAGCAGTTCTTC. This codes for CASSLGAGQGRDNEQFF.